Following are 3 T cell receptor beta chains from one sample sequenced in a study of T-cell memory formation after mild COVID-19 (dated by TCRdb to the early 2020s). Library prep was done by 5' RACE. Instrument used: Illumina NovaSeq 6000. TCRdb trimmed the raw reads at Q25, called clones with MiXCR and kept productive beta chains. Rows are unified per CDR3 protein, each entry keeping the most common DNA and genes. The sample has 450,000 to 650,000 distinct CDR3 sequences on record, around 20% of them singletons. About an eighth of the sample is held by the ten biggest clonotypes. The sample was PBMCs or a T cell subset sorted from them (not recorded which). The source is an adult woman who had mild COVID-19 (a few samples of this study predate the infection). The sample titles of this study are shuffled in the database, so cell type and time point are left out; the donor was told from shared clones.

The V gene is TRBV10-3, the J gene TRBJ2-1, with 7 bases fitting TRBD1. V was clipped by 3 bases and J by 9 bases; unmatched bases: 8. Germline V gene data show CDR1 as ENHRY and CDR2 as SYGVKD. CDR3 size: 14 residues. CDR3: CAISDSGTVSEQFF. Written as DNA, the CDR3 is TGTGCCATCAGTGACTCCGGGACAGTCAGTGAGCAGTTCTTC.

This clonotype was seen a handful of times. The chain uses TRBV24-1 and TRBJ2-1; 7 bases line up with TRBD1. CDR3 length: 15 amino acids. Germline CDR1 KGHDR, CDR2 SFDVKD. Unmatched junction bases numbered 6, after V lost 2 bases and J lost 6 bases. The CDR3 loop is CATSDSRQGVNEQFF. Written as DNA, the CDR3 is TGTGCCACCAGTGATTCCCGTCAGGGGGTCAATGAGCAGTTCTTC.

The rearrangement joins TRBV20-1 to TRBJ1-2; possibly TRBD1 for D (6 bases). Germline V gene data show CDR1 as DFQATT and CDR2 as SNEGSKA (reference sequence). V was clipped by 4 bases and J by 8 bases, with 14 bases between them. The CDR3 has 12 amino acids. The chain's CDR3 is CSATPGHGGYTF. The CDR3, as DNA: TGCAGTGCTACTCCGGGACATGGAGGCTACACCTTC.